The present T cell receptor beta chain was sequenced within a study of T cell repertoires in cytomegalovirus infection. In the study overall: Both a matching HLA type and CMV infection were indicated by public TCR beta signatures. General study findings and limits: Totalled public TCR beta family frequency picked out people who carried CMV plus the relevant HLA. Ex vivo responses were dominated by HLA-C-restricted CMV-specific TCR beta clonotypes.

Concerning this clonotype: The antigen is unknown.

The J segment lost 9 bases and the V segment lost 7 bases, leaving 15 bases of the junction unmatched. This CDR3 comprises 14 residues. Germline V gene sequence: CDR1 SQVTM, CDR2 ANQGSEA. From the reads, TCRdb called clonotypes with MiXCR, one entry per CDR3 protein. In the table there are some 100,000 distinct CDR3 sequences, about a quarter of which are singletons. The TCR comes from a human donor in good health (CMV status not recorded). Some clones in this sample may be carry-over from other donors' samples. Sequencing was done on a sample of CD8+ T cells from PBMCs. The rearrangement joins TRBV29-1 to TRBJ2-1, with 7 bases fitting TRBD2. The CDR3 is CSGMPGLTSAEQFF. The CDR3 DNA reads TGCAGCGGTATGCCGGGACTAACGAGCGCTGAGCAGTTCTTC.